One sample yielded the 20 T cell receptor beta chains listed below, sequenced in a study of tumor and adjacent non-tumor tissue in lung cancer. Three rounds of nested PCR, following a modified ARM-PCR protocol, produced the TCRbeta library. TCRdb reanalysed the multiplex PCR reads using MiXCR and keeps one entry per CDR3 protein. This table holds 98,000 or so distinct CDR3 sequences, approximately 80% found once. RNA was extracted from bulk tissue without any cell sorting. Distant lung tissue was collected more than 3 cm away from the tumor edge. Sequencing used distant non-tumor lung tissue. Receptor source: a man aged 55 to 70 with small cell lung cancer.

As to this clonotype: The CDR3 does not close with the conserved phenylalanine or tryptophan, likely indicating a read error. V usage is TRBV11-2 and J usage is TRBJ2-1; a possible D gene is TRBD1 (5 bases). The CDR3 totals 14 residues. V gave up 9 bases and J gave up 9 bases, with 21 bases separating them. CDR1 and CDR2 (germline): SGHAT, FQNNGV. CDR3 sequence (DNA): TGTGCCAGTAGCATAGAGGCAGGGTTGGTTGAGCAGTTCTTA. Amino acid sequence: CASSIEAGLVEQFL.

Worth noting for this clonotype: A read error may produce the germline difference seen at one junction end. CDR3 DNA: TGCAGCGTTGACTTGCTAAACTCAAGCTCCTACAATGGGCAGTTCTTC. It specifies CSVDLLNSSSYNGQFF. V usage is TRBV29-1 and J usage is TRBJ2-1; D ambiguous. There are 16 residues in the CDR3. Germline CDR1 reads SQVTM; CDR2 reads ANQGSEA.

This clonotype was found many times. The rearrangement links TRBV6-4 to TRBJ2-1; D is tentatively TRBD1 or TRBD2 (6 bases each). The CDR3 spans 14 residues. V lost 2 bases and J 15 bases, leaving 20 bases between the germline ends. Germline lookup yields CDR1 MRHNA and CDR2 SNTAGT. CDR3 residues: CASSDLQGTGVRFF. CDR3 sequence (DNA): TGTGCCAGCAGTGACCTACAGGGAACGGGGGTTCGGTTCTTC.

About this clonotype itself: A much more abundant neighbour one base away suggests this may be a read error. V gene TRBV6-5 combines with J gene TRBJ1-2, with D maybe TRBD1 (5 bases). CDR1 and CDR2 (germline): MNHEY, SVGAGI. The CDR3 is made up of 11 amino acids. CDR3 amino acids: CANSYEGGYTF. The CDR3 DNA reads TGTGCCAACAGTTATGAGGGGGGCTACACCTTC.

About this clonotype itself: One junction end disagrees with the germline gene, perhaps due to a read error. This chain links TRBV11-3 with TRBJ1-6; 8 nucleotides line up with TRBD1. Germline assignment: CDR1 SGHNT and CDR2 YENEEA. CDR3 size: 20 residues. CDR3 sequence reads: CASSPPGTGPSSSYNSPLNF. DNA of the CDR3: TGTGCCAGCAGCCCTCCCGGGACAGGACCTTCTAGTTCCTATAATTCACCCCTCAACTTT.

This chain connects TRBV29-1 to TRBJ2-1, with D hard to call. CDR1 and CDR2 (germline): SQVTM, ANQGSEA. Trimming shortened V by 5 bases and J by 6 bases, and 17 bases separated the two germline ends. The CDR3 runs to 14 residues. CDR3 DNA: TGCAGCGTTATAATCAGCAGTCTTGGCAATGAGCAGTTCTTC. Translating gives CSVIISSLGNEQFF.

Concerning this clonotype itself: A much larger clonotype is one base distant, so this may be a read error. V is TRBV24-1 and J is TRBJ1-1; the D is unclear. Germline V gene lookup returns CDR1 KGHDR and CDR2 SFDVKD. The length of the CDR3 is 14 residues. The CDR3, as DNA: TGTGCCTCCAGTTGGAGGAAAAAGGACACTGAAGCTTTCTTT. Translated: CASSWRKKDTEAFF.

The gene calls are TRBV29-1 and TRBJ2-2, with TRBD2 matching over 8 bases. Germline V lookup: CDR1 SQVTM, CDR2 ANQGSEA. CDR3 length equals 15 residues. The CDR3 DNA reads as TGCAACGCCGAACTATGGATTAGCGGGGCCGGGGAGCTGTTTTTT. It specifies CNAELWISGAGELFF.

Notes on this clonotype: One end of the junction varies from germline; a read error may be responsible. In DNA form, the CDR3 reads TGCGCCAGGAGCTTAGGCCCCGGGGAGAACACTGAAGCTTTCTTT. It translates to CARSLGPGENTEAFF. This chain links TRBV11-2 with TRBJ1-1; D unclear. CDR1 is SGHAT, CDR2 FQNNGV, per germline. CDR3 size: 15 residues.

This clonotype was counted only a few times. This may be a read error: a much more frequent sequence differs by one nucleotide. The chain links TRBV5-5 to TRBJ2-1; possibly TRBD2 for D (5 bases). The V gene's germline CDR1 is SGHKS and CDR2 YYEKEE (reference sequence). The length of the CDR3 is 13 residues. The CDR3 DNA reads as TGTGCCGGCAGATTGGACTTAAACAATGAGCAGTTCTTC. Its translation: CAGRLDLNNEQFF.

Details on this clonotype: This may be a read error, as it is one base from a much larger clone. The V call is TRBV20-1, the J call TRBJ2-7; D ambiguous. From germline, CDR1 is DFQATT and CDR2 SNEGSKA (reference sequence). V lost 6 bases, J lost 7 bases, and 13 bases lay in between. CDR3 length: 11 amino acids. Written as DNA, the CDR3 is TGCAGTGCGCATGACGGGCGAGAGCAGTACTTC. Translating gives CSAHDGREQYF.

About this clonotype itself: The junction departs from germline at one end; a sequencing error may be responsible. The V call is TRBV4-2, the J call TRBJ1-1; D unclear. This CDR3 comprises 16 residues. Germline CDR1 reads LGHNA; CDR2 reads YNFKEQ. The CDR3 DNA reads TGTGCCATCAGCCCAGACTACGGCGCGGGAAGCACTGAGGCTTTCTTT. Its translation: CAISPDYGAGSTEAFF.

Concerning this clonotype: This may arise from a read error, as a much more abundant clone is one base away. V gene TRBV28 combines with J gene TRBJ1-6, with 7 bases fitting TRBD1. The CDR3 is 17 amino acids. CDR1 and CDR2 (germline): MDHEN, SYDVKM. The CDR3, as DNA: TGTGTCAGCAGCCCTAGCCGGGACAGCTCCTATAATTCACCCCTCCACTTT. As protein: CVSSPSRDSSYNSPLHF.

For this clonotype: Relative to the germline gene, one junction end is altered; a read error may explain this. The chain is built from TRBV11-3 and TRBJ2-3; no definite D call. This CDR3 contains 13 residues. Germline V gene lookup returns CDR1 SGHNT and CDR2 YENEEA. The CDR3 region has the DNA TGTGCCAGCAGCTTAGATCTTGGAGATACACAGTATTTT. Residues: CASSLDLGDTQYF.

This clonotype turned up a few times. The rearrangement joins TRBV20-1 to TRBJ2-1; TRBD2 aligns across 11 bases. The CDR3 is made up of 17 amino acids. Per the germline V gene, CDR1 is DFQATT and CDR2 is SNEGSKA (reference sequence). With V trimmed by 0 bases and J by 3 bases, 7 bases remained unmatched. The CDR3 DNA follows: TGCAGTGCTAGAGATAATAGCGGGAGGGTCGGCTACAATGAGCAGTTCTTC. As protein: CSARDNSGRVGYNEQFF.

This clonotype was detected only once. The junction departs from the called germline gene at one end, perhaps through a read error. The chain couples TRBV7-9 to TRBJ2-5; no firm D call. Germline CDR1 is SEHNR and CDR2 is FQNEAQ (reference sequence). The CDR3 loop spans 14 amino acids. CDR3 amino acids: CASSYSIGFETQYF. The CDR3 bases are TGTGCTAGCAGCTACTCCATAGGGTTCGAGACCCAATACTTC. The full variable domain, its missing parts supplied by reference TRBV7-9 and TRBJ2-5, is DTGVSQNPRHKITKRGQNVTFRCDPISEHNRLYWYRQTLGQGPEFLTYFQNEAQLEKSRLLSDRFSAERPKGSFSTLEIQRTEQGDSAMYLCASSYSIGFETQYFGPGTRLLVL.

As for this clonotype: This may be a read error: a much more frequent sequence differs by one nucleotide. The chain recombines TRBV5-1 with TRBJ2-1; either TRBD1 or TRBD2 may fit D (6 bases each). The ends were cut back, 0 bases at V and 8 bases at J, with 18 bases in the middle. This CDR3 spans 16 amino acids. In germline, CDR1 is SGHRS, CDR2 YFSETQ. CDR3 sequence: CASSLGALIGGHEQFF. In DNA form, the CDR3 reads TGCGCCAGCAGCTTGGGCGCGCTGATAGGGGGGCATGAGCAGTTCTTC.

Details on this clonotype: At one end the junction does not follow the germline gene, possibly because of a read error. Written as DNA, the CDR3 is TGTGCCAGCGGTTACTCGACTGGACCTAACGGGACGTACAATGAGCAGTTCTTC. Translated: CASGYSTGPNGTYNEQFF. The chain combines TRBV6-2 or TRBV6-3 with TRBJ2-1; the D call may be TRBD1 or TRBD2 (5 bases each). The germline gives CDR1 MNHEY, CDR2 SVGEGT. This CDR3 contains 18 residues.

This clonotype was seen just once. At one boundary the junction diverges from the germline segment, which might be a read error. The chain joins TRBV12-3 or TRBV12-4 to TRBJ2-2, with TRBD2 identical over 7 bases. The CDR3 totals 15 residues. CDR3 DNA sequence: TGTGCCAGCCGTTTGGCGGGAGCGCCCACTGGGGAGCTGTTTTTT. Its protein product is CASRLAGAPTGELFF.

With regard to this clonotype: As the CDR3 is not closed by the conserved phenylalanine or tryptophan, this likely results from a read error. The V call is TRBV12-3 or TRBV12-4, the J call TRBJ1-2; a weak D match, TRBD1 (5 bases). The CDR3 runs to 14 residues. The ends were cut back, 3 bases at V and 8 bases at J, with 16 bases in the middle. For the CDR3, the DNA is TGTGCCAGCAGTTTCTCCAGGACAAGGGAAGGCTACACCTTA. Its translation: CASSFSRTREGYTL.